This T cell receptor (beta chain) was identified in a study of regulatory T cells in long-lasting Graves disease (TCRdb year 2021). Regarding the study in general: Antithyroid drugs had been taken for less than 3 months by newly diagnosed Graves' disease patients. Peripheral blood TCR sequencing and RNA sequencing compared persistent Graves' disease patients with newly diagnosed Graves' disease patients. The study was conducted in China and was registered as a clinical trial. A total of about 33 samples were covered by TCR sequencing, comprising some 13 persistent and 20 or so newly diagnosed Graves' disease patients.

Reading the label with the study, this specimen's time point is: newly diagnosed GD, antithyroid drugs for less than 3 months. RNA was extracted from PBMCs in TRIzol for both TCR sequencing and RNA sequencing. Graves' disease was diagnosed according to American Thyroid Association guidelines. Recruitment of patients was carried out at an endocrinology department in Xi'an, China. Each patient gave approximately 9 milliliters of peripheral blood, collected in an EDTA anticoagulant tube. Ficoll Paque Plus density gradient separation was used to isolate PBMCs, and no additional T cell sorting was done. An Agilent 2100 Bioanalyzer and agarose gel were used to check RNA quality, and a NanoDrop 2000 was used to measure RNA concentration. Libraries were built with multiplex PCR. Reads for this sample came from an Illumina HiSeq 4000. iRepertoire HTBI primers and Arm-PCR amplification of CDR3 regions were used to construct TCR beta libraries. PCR products were gel purified before sequencing. Per the source publication's procedure: Gene usage analysis of CDR3 amino acid clonotypes relied on the 55 to 80 TRBV and over 13 TRBJ segments identified across samples. COPE and FqMerger were used to merge filtered high-quality paired reads into contigs. Contigs were aligned with BLAST to IMGT TRBV, TRBD and TRBJ reference genes, and CDR3 was defined per IMGT. Any clonotype with a frequency above 0.1% was classified as a highly expanded clone. Shannon entropy was used to measure repertoire diversity, and the Gini coefficient was used to measure V-J evenness. Clonotypes shared by more than one individual were considered public. Using fastp at Q25 and MiXCR, TCRdb reprocessed the public reads and kept productive beta chains. Every entry covers one CDR3 protein and lists the most common genes and DNA from its rows. These V and J calls rely on TCRdb rather than the paper's analysis. In this sample the table shows approximately 400,000 distinct CDR3 sequences, about 11% of which occur a single time. Approximately 17% of the sample belongs to the ten largest clones.

This clonotype has a count of ten or more. What this receptor recognizes is not known. No qualities accompany the bases; no much larger clone lies one base away. The germline V gene provides CDR1 MDHEN and CDR2 SYDVKM. The CDR3 contains 14 residues, cysteine and phenylalanine counted. Only the CDR3 region is kept as DNA, spanning 42 bases read in frame from base 1. The germline ends are 11 bases apart after V is trimmed by 2 bases and J by 3 bases. The full study reports these points: The authors acknowledged the small sample size as a limitation that may reduce accuracy. Sequencing and analysis were restricted to the TCR beta chain. Patients with persistent disease shared more public clonotypes (about 2,700) than newly diagnosed patients did (more than 900). Peripheral blood alone was examined, since thyroid tissue, which constituted the primary lesion, could not be accessed. Compared with newly diagnosed patients, patients with persistent Graves' disease had lower TCR Shannon entropy and fewer highly expanded clones, which suggests clonal expansion. TRBV28, TRBJ1-2 and TRBJ2-5 were preferentially used in persistent disease, while TRBV20-1 and TRBJ2-1 were favored in newly diagnosed disease.

These data are also associated with another study on T cells in Graves' hyperthyroidism and ophthalmopathy. The second study also describes: A patient counted as having stable Graves' hyperthyroidism if no progression to ophthalmopathy occurred over 18 months of follow-up. Hyperthyroidism patients were aged 18 to 65 years and newly diagnosed, with disease duration of less than 2 months. Patients with uncontrolled infections, other autoimmune diseases, pregnancy or lactation were excluded. Diagnoses were established on the basis of clinical symptoms, serum thyroxine and TRAb, thyroid ultrasound, and orbital computed tomography. The TCR CDR3 was subjected to a first round of RT-PCR using the HTBI primer set and the Qiagen OneStep RT-PCR kit. Most expanded thyroid clonotypes (frequency above 0.001) were also detected in blood, suggesting blood repertoires may reflect thyroid immune responses. A model built on a 13 V-J signature distinguished ophthalmopathy from stable hyperthyroidism, reaching approximately 89% sensitivity and about 81% specificity in cross-validation and 80%/75% in testing. In validation, progression to ophthalmopathy was predicted by the model with 70.59% sensitivity and 72.22% specificity, a median of about 6.4 months before onset. To identify distinguishing TCR V-J signatures, a discovery cohort of 95 to 100 patients was used, comprising 40 to 45 with Graves' ophthalmopathy and 57 with stable Graves' hyperthyroidism. Prospective prediction of ophthalmopathy was tested in an independent validation cohort of approximately 18 hyperthyroidism patients and some 17 patients who later progressed to ophthalmopathy. The 100 discovery patients were randomly split 7:3 into training and test sets. Thyroid tissue and blood T-cell repertoires from about 6 Graves' hyperthyroidism patients were also compared in the study. After sampling, hyperthyroidism patients received methimazole starting at 30 mg daily, and ophthalmopathy patients received high-dose intravenous methylprednisolone. Libraries were constructed in a second round of multiplex PCR, after which size selection and purification were performed. Paired-end sequencing of the libraries was performed with 100 bp reads on an Illumina HiSeq2000. SOAPnuke was used to process the raw data, removing reads that contained adapters or uncalled bases, had a mean Phred below 15, or lacked an exact match to the constant primer or identifier. COPE v1.2.5 was used to merge high-quality paired reads, and clonotypes were defined as unique nucleotide sequences. Clonotypes were aligned to IMGT TRBV, TRBD and TRBJ reference segments using MiTCR v1.1. The analysis included only V-J combinations with a frequency above 0.0001, which together covered roughly 99% of the repertoires. The TCS score was defined as F50 (clonal expansion) divided by E x V (chaos), with BLOSUM62-based TCRdist calculated between CDR3 peptides within each V-J. Welch's t-statistics and random forest reduced around 520 V-J features to 10 to 15, which were used in a naive Bayes classifier (R e1071). Sample size was not statistically predetermined, and blinding of investigators to group allocation was not performed. TCR Vbeta CDR3 sequencing of some 140 peripheral blood samples (43 ophthalmopathy, some 75 hyperthyroidism and roughly 17 progressor patients) is reported in the paper.

The receptor was isolated from a woman aged 18-29 years with Graves disease. Donor details come from another sample of the same person, matched by shared clones. The sample here was peripheral blood mononuclear cells (PBMCs), taken at new diagnosis, from a patient treated with antithyroid drugs. The chain uses TRBV28 and TRBJ2-7; no D segment can be confidently identified. The DNA sequence follows: TGTGCCAGCAGTTTAGGCGTTGGGTTCTACGAGCAGTACTTC. Its protein reads: CASSLGVGFYEQYF. The reference TRBV28 and TRBJ2-7 proteins fill in what lies around the CDR3, so the full variable domain reads DVKVTQSSRYLVKRTGEKVFLECVQDMDHENMFWYRQDPGLGLRLIYFSYDVKMKEKGDIPEGYSVSREKKERFSLILESASTNQTSMYLCASSLGVGFYEQYFGPGTRLTVT.